This note documents a single T cell receptor (beta chain) sequence. Its antigen is unknown. The sample belongs to a study of shared clonotypes between healthy human individuals. Among the donors, all were Caucasian adults who lived in Nashville, Tennessee. Study observations and caveats: Sampling covered nothing but blood. Tissue TCR repertoires likely differ from those found in blood.

The CDR3 consists of 14 residues. The germline gives CDR1 SEHNR, CDR2 FQNEAQ (reference sequence). V shed 5 bases and J 1 base; nucleotides not matched to a gene: 3. Replicate PCRs run on unsorted PBMC used around 0.3 ug DNA, which was 30,000 to 35,000 T cell genomes. Profiled with immunoSEQ multiplex PCR; TCRdb holds only in-frame clones, not every one. Seen here are some 530,000 clones, 70% to 85% observed once, and the top ten hold more than 10%. Sample: PBMCs. The TCR sequence derives from a woman between 35 and 50 years old in good health. Some clones in this sample may be carry-over from other donors' samples. This rearrangement joins TRBV7-9 to TRBJ1-1; 8 nucleotides match TRBD1. This CDR3 is CASSRTGRNTEAFF. CDR3 nucleotides: TGTGCCAGCAGCCGGACAGGGCGGAACACTGAAGCTTTCTTT.